This T cell receptor (beta chain) is drawn from a study of regulatory T cells in long-lasting Graves disease. The CDR3 length is 14 residues. In germline, CDR1 is SQVTM, CDR2 ANQGSEA. Trimming removed 6 bases from V and 2 bases from J; junction bases left unmatched: 9. Building of the TCR beta libraries involved iRepertoire HTBI primers and Arm-PCR of CDR3 regions. TCRdb fed the multiplex PCR reads into MiXCR, producing one record per CDR3 protein. The profile shows 350,000 to 500,000 distinct CDR3 sequences, 12% to 15% of them singletons. Time point noted: newly diagnosed GD, antithyroid drugs for less than 3 months. PBMC-extracted RNA yielded the TCR library. These same data were also listed under a study on T cells in Graves' hyperthyroidism and ophthalmopathy. That paper adds: Patients were excluded because of uncontrolled infection, other autoimmune disease, pregnancy or lactation. Together with thyroid ultrasound, orbital computed tomography, serum thyroxine and TRAb, clinical symptoms were used for diagnoses. TCR CDR3 underwent first-round RT-PCR with the HTBI primer set.

This sequence was found in a woman aged 50 to 60 with Graves disease. This chain uses TRBV29-1 with TRBJ2-5; 7 bases line up with TRBD2. The sample was peripheral blood mononuclear cells (PBMCs), taken at new diagnosis, from a patient treated with antithyroid drugs. The CDR3 sequence: CSVKGSGGQETQYF. CDR3 nucleotide sequence: TGCAGCGTGAAGGGGTCGGGGGGTCAAGAGACCCAGTACTTC.